The 17 T cell receptor beta chains below were found in one sample sequenced in a study of T cell responses to AZD1222 COVID-19 vaccine. Here immunoSEQ multiplex PCR was the method, and the copy in TCRdb shows in-frame clones only, minus some. The sample records around 150,000 clones, 91% being singletons. The sample consisted of peripheral blood, taken 28 days after the second dose of the MenACWY control vaccine. These receptors originate from an adult who received the MenACWY meningococcal vaccine as a control.

The J gene is TRBJ2-7, the V gene TRBV27; TRBD1 agrees at 7 bases. Unmatched junction bases numbered 7, after V lost 6 bases and J lost 2 bases. This CDR3 contains 14 residues. The germline V gene has CDR1 MNHEY and CDR2 SMNVEV (reference sequence). The CDR3 DNA is TGTGCCAGCAGCCGCTCCGGGACAGCCTACGAGCAGTACTTC. This sequence encodes CASSRSGTAYEQYF.

The rearrangement joins TRBV18 to TRBJ1-6, with 9 bases matching TRBD1. The CDR3 has 14 amino acids. V was pared by 6 bases and J by 13 bases, with 10 bases of the junction left unmatched. Looked up from germline, CDR1 is KGHSH and CDR2 is LQKENI. CDR3 in amino acids: CASSERQGEYPLHF. Written as DNA, the CDR3 is TGTGCCAGCTCGGAGAGACAGGGGGAATATCCCCTCCACTTT.

The chain is built from TRBV7-2 and TRBJ2-7, with D perhaps matching TRBD2 (6 bases). CDR3 length: 16 amino acids. Per germline, CDR1 SGHTA and CDR2 FQGNSA. Trimming removed 4 bases at V and 6 bases at J, with 22 bases between. The CDR3 spells CASSSGPGTARGEQYF. The CDR3 DNA reads as TGTGCCAGCAGCTCCGGCCCCGGGACTGCAAGGGGCGAGCAGTACTTC.

This chain uses TRBV2 with TRBJ2-3; the match to TRBD2 covers 10 bases. CDR1 and CDR2 (germline): SNHLY, FYNNEI. This CDR3 has 14 amino acids. V gave up 5 bases and J gave up 4 bases; unmatched junction bases: 3. CDR3 sequence: CASSNGLAADTQYF. CDR3 sequence (DNA): TGTGCCAGCAGTAATGGACTAGCGGCAGATACGCAGTATTTT.

The chain carries TRBV15 and TRBJ1-4; tentatively, D is TRBD1 (5 bases). CDR1 and CDR2 from the germline V gene are LNHNV and YYDKDF (reference sequence). Trimming shortened V by 4 bases and J by 7 bases, and 10 bases separated the two germline ends. The CDR3 covers 13 residues. The CDR3 reads CATSTWTTEKLFF. For the CDR3, the DNA is TGTGCCACCAGCACCTGGACAACTGAAAAACTGTTTTTT.

The J gene is TRBJ2-4, the V gene TRBV12-3 or TRBV12-4; 11 nucleotides line up with TRBD1. The CDR3 consists of 13 residues. The V segment lost 7 bases and the J segment 6 bases; nucleotides outside the gene matches: 2. CDR3: CASTGTGGNIQYF. CDR3 DNA: TGTGCCAGCACCGGGACAGGGGGAAACATTCAGTACTTC.

V is TRBV6-5 and J is TRBJ2-6, with D unclear. CDR1 is MNHEY and CDR2 is SVGAGI in the germline V gene. Trimming stripped 0 bases from V and 2 bases from J, with 8 bases between. This CDR3 is built from 16 residues. The CDR3 loop reads CASSYSSGTGANVLTF. The CDR3 DNA sequence: TGTGCCAGCAGTTACTCTTCTGGGACTGGGGCCAACGTCCTGACTTTC.

The table lists this clone with a count of one. J is TRBJ2-3 and V is TRBV7-6, with 8 bases identical to TRBD1. CDR3 length equals 15 residues. Trimming at V came to 4 bases and at J to 8 bases, leaving 11 bases not matched to a gene. Looked up from germline, CDR1 is SGHVS and CDR2 is FNYEAQ. CDR3: CASSSGGQAPFTQYF. In DNA, the CDR3 is TGTGCCAGCAGCTCAGGGGGCCAGGCCCCCTTTACGCAGTATTTT. Full variable domain (outside the CDR3, taken from reference TRBV7-6 and TRBJ2-3): GAGVSQSPRYKVTKRGQDVALRCDPISGHVSLYWYRQALGQGPEFLTYFNYEAQQDKSGLPNDRFSAERPEGSISTLTIQRTEQRDSAMYRCASSSGGQAPFTQYFGPGTRLTVL.

The gene calls are TRBV7-2 and TRBJ2-2; no clear D gene. Between the trimmed V and J ends, which lost 6 bases and 3 bases, there was a span of 11 bases. Germline V lookup: CDR1 SGHTA, CDR2 FQGNSA. The CDR3 has 14 amino acids. CDR3: CASSSFLDTGELFF. Here the CDR3 DNA reads TGTGCCAGCAGTTCCTTCCTTGACACCGGGGAGCTGTTTTTT.

On this clone: Other DNA sequences from this sample encode an identical CDR3 as well. The J gene is TRBJ1-5, the V gene TRBV7-2; possibly TRBD1 for D (6 bases). The V gene's germline CDR1 is SGHTA and CDR2 FQGNSA. The V and J ends lost 3 bases and 6 bases respectively, with 9 bases between them. The CDR3 loop spans 13 amino acids. The CDR3 DNA follows: TGTGCCAGCAGCTTGGAGGGGGGTCAGCCCCAGCATTTT. Protein sequence: CASSLEGGQPQHF.

This clone was seen more than once but under ten times. The chain has TRBV4-1 and TRBJ2-1, with 10 bases that match TRBD2. CDR1 is MGHRA, CDR2 YSYEKL, per germline. Unmatched junction bases numbered 2, after V lost 1 base and J lost 5 bases. This CDR3 region has 15 residues. This chain's CDR3 is CASSQASGGHNEQFF. Here the CDR3 DNA reads TGCGCCAGCAGCCAAGCTAGCGGGGGCCACAATGAGCAGTTCTTC.

This clone occurred a few times. This chain links TRBV4-3 with TRBJ1-2; a weak D match, TRBD1 (5 bases). Germline values: CDR1 LGHNA, CDR2 YSLEER. Trimming pared 0 bases from V and 4 bases from J, leaving 12 bases between. The CDR3 length is 15 residues. In DNA, the CDR3 is TGCGCCAGCAGCCAAGAGTGGGGGAATGGCTATGGCTACACCTTC. Its translation is CASSQEWGNGYGYTF.

The J gene is TRBJ1-3, the V gene TRBV5-1; D unresolved. The V gene lost 0 bases and the J gene lost 0 bases, with 10 bases spanning the gap. Germline assignment: CDR1 SGHRS and CDR2 YFSETQ. The CDR3 covers 16 residues. CDR3 sequence reads: CASSLAGSVSGNTIYF. CDR3 nucleotides: TGCGCCAGCAGCTTGGCCGGGTCGGTCTCTGGAAACACCATATATTTT.

The V call is TRBV9, the J call TRBJ1-3; 8 bases fit TRBD1. The J segment lost 3 bases and the V segment lost 0 bases, leaving 5 bases of the junction unmatched. CDR1 is SGDLS and CDR2 is YYNGEE in the germline V gene. This CDR3 is built from 16 residues. In DNA, the CDR3 is TGTGCCAGCAGCGTAGGGACAGGGCTTCTTGGAAACACCATATATTTT. Translation gives CASSVGTGLLGNTIYF.

The chain employs TRBV10-2 and TRBJ2-3, with 10 bases aligning to TRBD2. This CDR3 contains 16 residues. V shed 6 bases, J shed 1 base, and the junction held 7 bases outside the gene matches. Germline assignment: CDR1 WSHSY and CDR2 SAAADI. The CDR3 DNA is TGCGCCAGCAGCTTAAGCGGGGGGGGAGGCACAGATACGCAGTATTTT. Amino acids: CASSLSGGGGTDTQYF.

The chain carries TRBV4-3 and TRBJ2-7; 9 bases map to TRBD1. Germline trimming cut 0 bases from V and 3 bases from J; bases unmatched to any gene: 12. From germline, CDR1 is LGHNA and CDR2 YSLEER. The CDR3 sequence is 18 residues long. The CDR3 reads CASSQDIIGTGIYYEQYF. Here the CDR3 DNA reads TGCGCCAGCAGCCAAGATATAATAGGGACAGGGATATACTACGAGCAGTACTTC.

V usage is TRBV2 and J usage is TRBJ1-2, with 7 bases that match TRBD1. J was trimmed by 0 bases and V by 4 bases; bases with no gene match: 8. Germline V gives CDR1 SNHLY, CDR2 FYNNEI. This CDR3 region has 16 residues. CDR3: CASSGGTDLSNYGYTF. Here the CDR3 DNA reads TGTGCCAGCAGTGGTGGGACAGACTTATCTAACTATGGCTACACCTTC.